The sequence of this TCR beta chain was determined in a study of blood T cells in healthy people across ages. The table lists this clonotype with a few counts. V lost 3 bases and J 5 bases, leaving 17 bases between the germline ends. The germline gives CDR1 SEHNR, CDR2 FQNEAQ (reference sequence). The CDR3 extends over 16 amino acids. Together with a sample-barcoded 5' primer, a J-beta primer mix was included in a second PCR lasting roughly 7 to 11 cycles. Each CDR3 protein gets one entry after TCRdb re-called the 5' RACE reads with MiXCR. The sample holds approximately 780,000 distinct CDR3 sequences; about 26% are singletons and the top ten take 3%. These records were also assigned to another study, of T cells of mothers and their children.

Input material: blood. This clonotype originated in a boy aged 5-17 years in good health. V usage is TRBV7-9 and J usage is TRBJ1-3; possibly TRBD1 for D (5 bases). The CDR3 sequence: CASSLNRQGRRNTIYF. The CDR3 nucleotides are TGTGCCAGCAGCTTGAACCGGCAGGGCCGACGAAACACCATATATTTT.